This T cell receptor beta chain was found in a study of cytomegalovirus exposure and HLA in healthy donors. V dropped 0 bases and J dropped 9 bases, with 3 bases sitting between them. CDR1 and CDR2 from the germline V gene are SNHLY and FYNNEI. This CDR3 has 12 amino acids. A multiplex PCR was run with 60 Vbeta primers and 13 Jbeta primers. Assay used: immunoSEQ multiplex PCR; TCRdb lists only in-frame clones, some missing. Of fewer than 200,000 clones listed, around 81% were seen once; the top ten hold around 2.2%. The chain has TRBV2 and TRBJ1-6; no clear D gene. The sample consisted of PBMCs. The sequence was obtained from a woman aged 25 to 39 in good health and CMV-seronegative. The CDR3 DNA is TGTGCCAGCAGTGAAGCCGTTTCACCCCTCCACTTT. As protein: CASSEAVSPLHF.